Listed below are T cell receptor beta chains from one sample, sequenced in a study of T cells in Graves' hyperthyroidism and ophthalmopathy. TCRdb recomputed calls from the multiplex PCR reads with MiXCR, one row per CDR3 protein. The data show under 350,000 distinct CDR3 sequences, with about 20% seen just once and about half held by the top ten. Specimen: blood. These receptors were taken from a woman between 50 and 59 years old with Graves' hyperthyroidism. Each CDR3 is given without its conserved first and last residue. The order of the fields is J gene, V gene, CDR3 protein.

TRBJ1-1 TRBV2 ASSEMRTEAF
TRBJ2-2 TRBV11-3 ASRYGALSTGELF
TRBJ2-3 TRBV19 ASSNQGSDTQY
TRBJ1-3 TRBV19 ASSMYGSGNTIY
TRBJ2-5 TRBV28 ATYHSGRGWGTQY
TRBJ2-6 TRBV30 AWSLGGGASGANVLT
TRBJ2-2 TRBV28 ASTLGEVGGAGELF
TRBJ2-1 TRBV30 AWNEAGGSDEQF
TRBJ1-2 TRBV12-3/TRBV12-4 ASSPQGEAGYT
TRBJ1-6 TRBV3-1 ASSQGSGTGVSPLH
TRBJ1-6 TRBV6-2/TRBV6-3 ASSYSFRVDRNNSPLH
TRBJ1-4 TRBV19 ASMGTLDFATNEKLF